This T cell receptor beta chain was observed in a study of blood T cell repertoires in COVID-19. The CDR3 loop spans 17 amino acids. Trimming removed 4 bases from V and 0 bases from J, with 16 bases in between. Germline V gives CDR1 SGHVS, CDR2 FNYEAQ. This clone was detected only a few times. Libraries were prepared by immunoSEQ multiplex PCR; TCRdb keeps only in-frame clonotypes and omits some of them. The table has roughly 80,000 clones, about four fifths seen once. This receptor was identified in a human donor in a cohort sampled during active COVID-19. The chain joins TRBV7-6 to TRBJ2-1, with D tentatively TRBD2 (6 bases). The source material was peripheral blood. CDR3 sequence: CASSSIVGLSSYNEQFF. As DNA, the CDR3 is TGTGCCAGCAGCTCGATTGTCGGACTAAGCTCCTACAATGAGCAGTTCTTC.